This is a list of T cell receptor beta chains from one sample in a study of long-term antiretroviral therapy in people with HIV. The protocol was immunoSEQ multiplex PCR, while the TCRdb copy is restricted to in-frame clones and leaves out a portion. Altogether 20,000 to 25,000 clones are present, over 75% being singletons, with the ten largest covering less than 8.5%. The input for sequencing was unsorted PBMCs, taken 1.8 years before starting antiretroviral therapy. The receptors come from a woman in her twenties or thirties with HIV. CDR3s include the opening cysteine and the closing phenylalanine or tryptophan.

CDR3: CASSEAGTAIYGYTF
V: TRBV6-1
J: TRBJ1-2

CDR3: CASSESPGGFTDTQYF
V: TRBV10-1
J: TRBJ2-3

CDR3: CASSDRGREGKLFF
V: TRBV5-1
J: TRBJ1-4

CDR3: CASSFGRNTEAFF
V: TRBV19
J: TRBJ1-1

CDR3: CATEPLAGGRTEAFF
V: TRBV15
J: TRBJ1-1

CDR3: CASSQDRVSYNEQFF
V: TRBV4-2
J: TRBJ2-1

CDR3: CASSEAVSYTDTQYF
V: TRBV6-1
J: TRBJ2-3

CDR3: CASTLSRGGAYNEQFF
V: TRBV11-2
J: TRBJ2-1

CDR3: CSVTGGTEAFF
V: TRBV29-1
J: TRBJ1-1

CDR3: CASSLSQGAKPQHF
V: TRBV7-2
J: TRBJ1-5

CDR3: CASSDGGMGGNTIYF
V: TRBV9
J: TRBJ1-3

CDR3: CASSIGTRLDTQYF
V: TRBV11-2
J: TRBJ2-3

CDR3: CASSEDLGGYTF
V: TRBV6-1
J: TRBJ1-2

CDR3: CASSPGQGGSNQPQHF
V: TRBV7-6
J: TRBJ1-5

CDR3: CASSYDDYEQYF
V: TRBV6-6
J: TRBJ2-7

CDR3: CASRRDGPSTYGYTF
V: TRBV10-2
J: TRBJ1-2

CDR3: CSVEKVTYNEQFF
V: TRBV29-1
J: TRBJ2-1

CDR3: CASSQAGTSFYNSPLHF
V: TRBV14
J: TRBJ1-6

CDR3: CASSQLPQGSNTGELFF
V: TRBV18
J: TRBJ2-2

CDR3: CAIVREGGYTF
V: TRBV11-2
J: TRBJ1-2

CDR3: CASTRQGGTGELFF
V: TRBV19
J: TRBJ2-2

CDR3: CASSTQGSSYNEQFF
V: TRBV5-6
J: TRBJ2-1

CDR3: CASSPGVRTEAFF
V: TRBV18
J: TRBJ1-1

CDR3: CASSQWGGGATHF
V: TRBV7-9
J: TRBJ2-3

CDR3: CASSDTMGPQETQYF
V: TRBV6-1
J: TRBJ2-5

CDR3: CASSPRTGAHGYTF
V: TRBV6-1
J: TRBJ1-2